One T cell receptor beta chain is described in this entry. This sample was included in a study of blood T cell repertoires in COVID-19. About the research overall: Some COVID-19 samples were acute and others convalescent; all came from the United States, Italy and Spain. Sample material is recorded as cDNA or gDNA derived from T cells, B-cell-depleted T cells, or PBMCs.

In the authors' methods: Scientists estimated how many nucleated cells there were by amplifying reference gene primers. Profiled with immunoSEQ multiplex PCR; TCRdb holds only in-frame clones, not every one. From that table come the V and J calls and clone size; the DNA was used to work out D and trimming. This sample has roughly 62,000 clones, with around 84% found just once. The CDR3 has 15 residues. V was pared by 9 bases and J by 2 bases, with 16 bases between. CDR1 is MNHEY and CDR2 is SMNVEV in the germline V gene (reference sequence). The sequenced material came from peripheral blood. The rearrangement links TRBV27 to TRBJ2-2; no clear D gene. The sequence derives from a man in his 70s with acute or convalescent COVID-19. Written as DNA, the CDR3 is TGTGCCAGTTCTTGGTCGAGCAAAAACACCGGGGAGCTGTTTTTT. It codes for CASSWSSKNTGELFF.